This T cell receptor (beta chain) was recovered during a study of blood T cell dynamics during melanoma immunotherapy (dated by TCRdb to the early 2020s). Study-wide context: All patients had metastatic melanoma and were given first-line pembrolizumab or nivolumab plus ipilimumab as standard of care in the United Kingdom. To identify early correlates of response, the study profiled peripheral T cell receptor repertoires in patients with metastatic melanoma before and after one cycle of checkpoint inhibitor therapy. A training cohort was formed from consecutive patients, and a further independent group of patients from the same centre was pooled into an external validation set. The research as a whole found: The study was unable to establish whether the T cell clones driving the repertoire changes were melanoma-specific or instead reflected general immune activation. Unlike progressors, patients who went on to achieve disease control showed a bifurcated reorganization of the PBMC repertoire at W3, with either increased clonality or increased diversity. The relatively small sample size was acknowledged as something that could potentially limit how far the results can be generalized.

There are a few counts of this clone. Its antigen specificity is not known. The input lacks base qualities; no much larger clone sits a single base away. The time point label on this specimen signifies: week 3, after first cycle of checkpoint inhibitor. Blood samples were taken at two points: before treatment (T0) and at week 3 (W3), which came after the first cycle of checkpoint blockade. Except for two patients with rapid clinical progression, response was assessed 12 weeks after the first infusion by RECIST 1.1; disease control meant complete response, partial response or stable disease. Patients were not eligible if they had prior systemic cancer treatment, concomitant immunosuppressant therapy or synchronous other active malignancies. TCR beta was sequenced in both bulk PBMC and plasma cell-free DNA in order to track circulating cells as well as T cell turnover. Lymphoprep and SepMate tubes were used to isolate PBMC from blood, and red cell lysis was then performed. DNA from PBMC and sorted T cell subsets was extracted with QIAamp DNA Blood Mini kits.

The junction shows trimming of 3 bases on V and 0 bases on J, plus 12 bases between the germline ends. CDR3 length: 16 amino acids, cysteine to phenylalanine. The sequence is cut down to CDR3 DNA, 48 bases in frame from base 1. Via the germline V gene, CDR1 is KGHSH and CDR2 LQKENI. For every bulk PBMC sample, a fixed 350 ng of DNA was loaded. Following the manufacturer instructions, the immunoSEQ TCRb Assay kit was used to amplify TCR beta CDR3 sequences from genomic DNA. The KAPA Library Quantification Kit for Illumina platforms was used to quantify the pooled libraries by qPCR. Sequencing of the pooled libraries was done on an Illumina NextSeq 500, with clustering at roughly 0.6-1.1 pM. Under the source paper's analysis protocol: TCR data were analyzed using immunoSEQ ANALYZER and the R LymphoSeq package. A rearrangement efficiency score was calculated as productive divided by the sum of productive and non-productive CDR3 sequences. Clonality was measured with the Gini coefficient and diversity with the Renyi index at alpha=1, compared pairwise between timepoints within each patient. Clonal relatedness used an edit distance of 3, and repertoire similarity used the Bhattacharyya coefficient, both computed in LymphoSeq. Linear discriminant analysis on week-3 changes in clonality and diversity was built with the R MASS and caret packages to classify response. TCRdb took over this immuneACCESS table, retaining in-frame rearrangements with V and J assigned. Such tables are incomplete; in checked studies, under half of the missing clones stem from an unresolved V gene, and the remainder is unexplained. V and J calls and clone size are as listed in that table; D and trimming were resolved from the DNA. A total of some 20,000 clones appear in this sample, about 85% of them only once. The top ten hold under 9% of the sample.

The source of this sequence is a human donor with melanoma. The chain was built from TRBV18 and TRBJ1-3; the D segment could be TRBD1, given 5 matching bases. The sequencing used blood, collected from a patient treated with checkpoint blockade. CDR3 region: CASSPQQVSSGNTIYF. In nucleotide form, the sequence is TGTGCCAGCTCACCCCAACAGGTCAGCTCTGGAAACACCATATATTTT.